This T cell receptor beta chain was identified in a study of graft-versus-host responses after intestinal transplantation. Study in general: Each patient got anti-thymocyte globulin induction, then tacrolimus and steroids for two to four years. Broader study findings: In patients with graft-donor T cell macrochimerism, allograft graft-versus-host to host-versus-graft clonal ratios were high. In recipient marrow, GvH clones were found, and some appeared first in ileum or blood.

The CDR3 is 13 residues long. Per germline, CDR1 SGDLS and CDR2 YYNGEE. V was pared by 2 bases and J by 2 bases, with 7 bases between. Data came from immunoSEQ multiplex PCR; TCRdb stores just in-frame clones and leaves some out. The sample yields approximately 130,000 clones, around 90% seen once. A note on this clone: Antigen unknown.

This rearrangement joins TRBV9 to TRBJ1-2; no clear D. The TCR comes from a human donor who received an intestinal transplant. Sequences were derived from unstimulated CD4+ T cells sorted from spleen or lymph node cells, sampled before intestinal transplant. The chain's CDR3 is CASSVTSNYGYTF. In nucleotides, the CDR3 is TGTGCCAGCAGCGTGACAAGCAACTATGGCTACACCTTC.